The 9 T cell receptor beta chains below come from one sample, sequenced in a study of a mutant IDH1 vaccine in newly diagnosed glioma. Regarding time point: week 47, end of study. The vaccine gave 300 ug of a 20-mer mutant IDH1 peptide subcutaneously per dose. The method was immunoSEQ multiplex PCR; TCRdb's version includes in-frame clones alone and lacks a portion of them. The sample holds about 94,000 clones; about nine tenths are singletons and the top ten take roughly 0.78%. Their antigens are not known. The sample was PBMCs, taken from a glioma patient whose treatment included an IDH1 peptide vaccine. Receptor source: a woman in her forties or fifties with glioma.

This clone has more than one count but fewer than ten. The chain is built from TRBV10-1 and TRBJ1-1; TRBD1 aligns across 10 bases. The CDR3 runs 12 residues. Germline lookup yields CDR1 WNHNN and CDR2 SYGVQD (reference sequence). V was clipped by 6 bases and J by 10 bases; unmatched bases: 5. CDR3 nucleotides: TGCGCCAGCAGCCGGGACAGGGGAAGAGCTTTCTTT. Its protein is CASSRDRGRAFF.

This chain connects TRBV6-6 to TRBJ2-7; 9 bases agree with TRBD2. V lost 6 bases to trimming and J lost 5 bases; unmatched junction nucleotides: 2. The CDR3 sequence is 12 residues long. Germline V CDR1 and CDR2: MNHNY, SVGAGI (reference sequence). In nucleotides, the CDR3 is TGTGCCAGCAGCCTAGCGGGAAACGAGCAGTACTTC. It codes for CASSLAGNEQYF.

The rearrangement joins TRBV5-1 to TRBJ2-7, with a weak D call TRBD1 (6 bases). The germline V gene has CDR1 SGHRS and CDR2 YFSETQ. Between the trimmed V and J ends, which lost 3 bases and 5 bases, there was a span of 12 bases. The CDR3 loop spans 13 amino acids. The CDR3 here is CASSSQGQDEQYF. The CDR3 region has the DNA TGCGCCAGCAGCTCCCAGGGGCAAGACGAGCAGTACTTC.

The chain uses TRBV30 and TRBJ2-7, with 8 bases that match TRBD1. The germline gives CDR1 GTSNPN, CDR2 SVGIG (reference sequence). V dropped 7 bases and J dropped 6; count of bases not matched to a gene: 11. This CDR3 has 13 residues. The CDR3 DNA reads TGTGCCTCTTCCGCCGACAGGGGCCGCGAGCAGTACTTC. It is translated as CASSADRGREQYF.

CDR3 sequence reads: CASSSGLAGGYDEQFF. The DNA of the CDR3 is TGTGCCAGCAGCTCTGGACTAGCGGGAGGGTACGATGAGCAGTTCTTC. The chain joins TRBV5-5 to TRBJ2-1; 15 bases map to TRBD2. V dropped 3 bases and J dropped 8; count of bases not matched to a gene: 6. Germline CDR1 and CDR2: SGHKS and YYEKEE (reference sequence). This CDR3 spans 16 amino acids. The full variable domain, its missing parts supplied by reference TRBV5-5 and TRBJ2-1, is DAGVTQSPTHLIKTRGQQVTLRCSPISGHKSVSWYQQVLGQGPQFIFQYYEKEERGRGNFPDRFSARQFPNYSSELNVNALLLGDSALYLCASSSGLAGGYDEQFFGPGTRLTVL.

This chain connects TRBV2 to TRBJ2-4, with D possibly TRBD1 on 6 matching bases. This CDR3 comprises 16 residues. Germline V gene sequence: CDR1 SNHLY, CDR2 FYNNEI. V was cut by 7 bases and J by 2 bases, with 18 bases left in between. The CDR3 DNA is TGTGCCAGCACTTCCCGGACAGTGTTAACCAAAAACATTCAGTACTTC. Translating it yields CASTSRTVLTKNIQYF.

This chain links TRBV11-2 with TRBJ2-7; D may be TRBD1 or TRBD2 (5 bases each). The CDR3 is made up of 15 amino acids. V dropped 4 bases and J dropped 1 base, with 14 bases sitting between them. Germline CDR1 reads SGHAT; CDR2 reads FQNNGV. CDR3 DNA sequence: TGTGCCAGCAGCTCTCCAGGGAGCCGTTCCTACGAGCAGTACTTC. It translates to CASSSPGSRSYEQYF.

The count of this clone is one. The chain combines TRBV5-1 with TRBJ1-1; D possibly corresponds to TRBD1 (6 bases). Trimming took 4 bases from V and 1 from J, leaving 20 bases between them. Per the germline V gene, CDR1 is SGHRS and CDR2 is YFSETQ. CDR3 length: 17 residues. CDR3 in DNA: TGCGCCAGCAGCCCTTATACCGGGGGCACAGGGAACACTGAAGCTTTCTTT. Protein product: CASSPYTGGTGNTEAFF.

V gene TRBV28 combines with J gene TRBJ1-1; tentatively, D is TRBD1 (5 bases). This CDR3 comprises 13 residues. Per germline, CDR1 MDHEN and CDR2 SYDVKM. Trimming took off 6 bases at V and 1 base at J, with 9 bases between the two ends. The CDR3 loop is CASRPGQNTEAFF. In nucleotides, the CDR3 is TGTGCCAGCAGGCCAGGACAGAACACTGAAGCTTTCTTT.